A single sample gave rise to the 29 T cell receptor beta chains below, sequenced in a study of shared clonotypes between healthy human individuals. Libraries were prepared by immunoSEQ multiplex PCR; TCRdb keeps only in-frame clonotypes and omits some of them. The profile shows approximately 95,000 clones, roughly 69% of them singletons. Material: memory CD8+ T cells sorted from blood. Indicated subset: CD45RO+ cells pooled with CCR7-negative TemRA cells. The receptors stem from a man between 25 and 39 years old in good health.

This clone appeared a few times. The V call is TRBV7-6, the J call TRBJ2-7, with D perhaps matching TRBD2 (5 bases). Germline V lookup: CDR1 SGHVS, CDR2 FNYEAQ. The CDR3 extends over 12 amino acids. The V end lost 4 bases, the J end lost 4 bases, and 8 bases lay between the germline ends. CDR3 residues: CASSSGLYEQYF. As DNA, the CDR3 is TGTGCCAGCAGCTCCGGACTTTACGAGCAGTACTTC. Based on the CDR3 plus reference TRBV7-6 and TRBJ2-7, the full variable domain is GAGVSQSPRYKVTKRGQDVALRCDPISGHVSLYWYRQALGQGPEFLTYFNYEAQQDKSGLPNDRFSAERPEGSISTLTIQRTEQRDSAMYRCASSSGLYEQYFGPGTRLTVT.

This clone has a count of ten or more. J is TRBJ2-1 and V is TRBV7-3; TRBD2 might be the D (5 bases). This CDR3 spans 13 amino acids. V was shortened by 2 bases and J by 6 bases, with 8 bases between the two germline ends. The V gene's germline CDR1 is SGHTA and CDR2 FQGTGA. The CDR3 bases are TGTGCCAGCAGCTTAGATGCGGGCAATGAGCAGTTCTTC. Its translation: CASSLDAGNEQFF.

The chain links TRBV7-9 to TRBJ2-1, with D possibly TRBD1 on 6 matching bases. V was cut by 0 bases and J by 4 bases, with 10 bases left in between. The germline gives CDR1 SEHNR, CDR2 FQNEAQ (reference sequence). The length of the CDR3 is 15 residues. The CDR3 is CASSLASGVYNEQFF. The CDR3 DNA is TGTGCCAGCAGCTTAGCCTCAGGGGTTTACAATGAGCAGTTCTTC.

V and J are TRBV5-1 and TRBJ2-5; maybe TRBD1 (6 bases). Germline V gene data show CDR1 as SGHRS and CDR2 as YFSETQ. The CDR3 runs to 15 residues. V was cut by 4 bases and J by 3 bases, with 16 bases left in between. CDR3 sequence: CASSLITAGEETQYF. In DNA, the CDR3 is TGCGCCAGCAGCCTCATTACCGCAGGGGAAGAGACCCAGTACTTC.

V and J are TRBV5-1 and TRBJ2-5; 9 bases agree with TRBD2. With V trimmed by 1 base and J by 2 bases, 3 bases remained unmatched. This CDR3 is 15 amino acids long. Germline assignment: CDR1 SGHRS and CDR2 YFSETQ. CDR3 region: CASSLSSGTQETQYF. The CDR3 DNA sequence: TGCGCCAGCAGCTTGTCTAGCGGGACGCAAGAGACCCAGTACTTC.

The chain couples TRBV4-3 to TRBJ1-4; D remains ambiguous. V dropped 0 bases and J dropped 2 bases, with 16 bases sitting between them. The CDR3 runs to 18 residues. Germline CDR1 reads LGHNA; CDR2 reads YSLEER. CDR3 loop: CASSQDGQFPGTNEKLFF. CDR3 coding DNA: TGCGCCAGCAGCCAAGATGGGCAGTTCCCAGGCACTAATGAAAAACTGTTTTTT.

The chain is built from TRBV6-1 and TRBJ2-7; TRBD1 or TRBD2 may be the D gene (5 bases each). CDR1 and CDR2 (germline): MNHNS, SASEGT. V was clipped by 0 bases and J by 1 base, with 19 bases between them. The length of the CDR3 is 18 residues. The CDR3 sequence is CASSEATGHHPRSYEQYF. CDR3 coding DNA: TGTGCCAGCAGTGAAGCGACGGGGCACCACCCGCGATCCTACGAGCAGTACTTC.

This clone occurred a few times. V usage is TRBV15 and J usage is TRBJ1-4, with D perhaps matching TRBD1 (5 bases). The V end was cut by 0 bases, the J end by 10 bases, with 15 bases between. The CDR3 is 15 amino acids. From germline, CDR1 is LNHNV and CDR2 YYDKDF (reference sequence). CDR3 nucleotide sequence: TGTGCCACCAGCAGAGACGGGGGAGAAATGCGAAAACTGTTTTTT. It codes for CATSRDGGEMRKLFF.

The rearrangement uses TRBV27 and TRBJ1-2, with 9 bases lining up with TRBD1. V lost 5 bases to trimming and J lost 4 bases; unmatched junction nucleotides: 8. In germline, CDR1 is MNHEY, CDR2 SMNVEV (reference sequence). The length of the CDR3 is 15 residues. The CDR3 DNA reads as TGTGCCAGCAGTCCACAGGGGGCGGAAGTCTATGGCTACACCTTC. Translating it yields CASSPQGAEVYGYTF.

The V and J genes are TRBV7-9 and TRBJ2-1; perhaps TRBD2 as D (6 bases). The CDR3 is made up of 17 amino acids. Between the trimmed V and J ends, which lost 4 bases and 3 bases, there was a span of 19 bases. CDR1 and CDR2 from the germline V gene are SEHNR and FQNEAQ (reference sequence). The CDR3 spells CASSSARGQGLYNEQFF. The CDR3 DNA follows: TGTGCCAGCAGCTCCGCCAGAGGGCAGGGACTCTACAATGAGCAGTTCTTC.

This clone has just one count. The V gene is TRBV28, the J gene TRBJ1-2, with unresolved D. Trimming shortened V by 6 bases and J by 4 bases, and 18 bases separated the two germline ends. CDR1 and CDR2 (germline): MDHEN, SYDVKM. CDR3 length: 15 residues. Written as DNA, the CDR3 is TGTGCCAGCAGCCCCCTCGGGTCTAATAGCTATGGCTACACCTTC. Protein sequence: CASSPLGSNSYGYTF.

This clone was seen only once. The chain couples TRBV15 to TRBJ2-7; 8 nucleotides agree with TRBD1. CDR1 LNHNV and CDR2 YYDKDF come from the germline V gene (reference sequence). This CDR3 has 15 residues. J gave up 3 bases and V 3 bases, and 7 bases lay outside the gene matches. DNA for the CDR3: TGTGCCACCAGCAGCGTACAGGGGGATCTCTACGAGCAGTACTTC. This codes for CATSSVQGDLYEQYF. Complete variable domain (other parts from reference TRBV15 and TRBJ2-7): DAMVIQNPRYQVTQFGKPVTLSCSQTLNHNVMYWYQQKSSQAPKLLFHYYDKDFNNEADTPDNFQSRRPNTSFCFLDIRSPGLGDTAMYLCATSSVQGDLYEQYFGPGTRLTVT.

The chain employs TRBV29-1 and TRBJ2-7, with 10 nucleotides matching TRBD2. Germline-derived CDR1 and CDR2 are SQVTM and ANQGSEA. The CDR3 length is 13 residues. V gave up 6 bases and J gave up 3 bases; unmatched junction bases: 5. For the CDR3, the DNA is TGCAGCGTCCTCCGGACTAGCGGCTACGAGCAGTACTTC. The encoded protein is CSVLRTSGYEQYF.

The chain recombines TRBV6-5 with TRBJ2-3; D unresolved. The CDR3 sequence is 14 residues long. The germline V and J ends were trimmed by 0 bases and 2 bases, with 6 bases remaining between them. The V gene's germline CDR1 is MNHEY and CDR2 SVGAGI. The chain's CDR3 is CASSYSPDTDTQYF. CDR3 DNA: TGTGCCAGCAGTTACTCGCCGGACACAGATACGCAGTATTTT.

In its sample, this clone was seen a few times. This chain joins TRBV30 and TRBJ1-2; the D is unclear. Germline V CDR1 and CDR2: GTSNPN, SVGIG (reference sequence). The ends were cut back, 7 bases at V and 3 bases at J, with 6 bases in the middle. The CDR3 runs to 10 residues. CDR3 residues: CASWDYGYTF. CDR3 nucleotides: TGTGCCTCGTGGGACTATGGCTACACCTTC. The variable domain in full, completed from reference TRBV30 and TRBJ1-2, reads SQTIHQWPATLVQPVGSPLSLECTVEGTSNPNLYWYRQAAGRGLQLLFYSVGIGQISSEVPQNLSASRPQDRQFILSSKKLLLSDSGFYLCASWDYGYTFGSGTRLTVV.

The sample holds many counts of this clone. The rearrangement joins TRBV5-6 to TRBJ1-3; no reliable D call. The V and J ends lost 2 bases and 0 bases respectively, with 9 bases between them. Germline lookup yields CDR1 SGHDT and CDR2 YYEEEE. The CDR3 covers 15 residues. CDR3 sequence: CASSFGGFSGNTIYF. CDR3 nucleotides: TGTGCCAGCAGCTTCGGCGGTTTCTCTGGAAACACCATATATTTT.

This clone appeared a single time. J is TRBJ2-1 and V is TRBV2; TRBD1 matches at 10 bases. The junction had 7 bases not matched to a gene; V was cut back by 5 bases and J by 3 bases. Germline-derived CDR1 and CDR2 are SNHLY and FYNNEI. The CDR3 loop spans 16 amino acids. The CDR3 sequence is CASSSFGTGVYNEQFF. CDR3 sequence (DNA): TGTGCCAGCAGTAGTTTTGGGACAGGGGTCTACAATGAGCAGTTCTTC.

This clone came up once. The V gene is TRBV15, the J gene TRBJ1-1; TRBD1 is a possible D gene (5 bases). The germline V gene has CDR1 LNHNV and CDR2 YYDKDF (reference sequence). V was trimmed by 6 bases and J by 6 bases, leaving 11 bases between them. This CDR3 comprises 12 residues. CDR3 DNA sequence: TGTGCCACCAGGGAGGGGACCTCTGAAGCTTTCTTT. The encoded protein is CATREGTSEAFF.

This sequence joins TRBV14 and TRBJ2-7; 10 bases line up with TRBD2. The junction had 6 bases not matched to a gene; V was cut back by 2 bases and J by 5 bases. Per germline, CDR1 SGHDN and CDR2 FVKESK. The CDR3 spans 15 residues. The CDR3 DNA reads TGTGCCAGCAGCCAACTAGCGGGAGCTTCTCACGAGCAGTACTTC. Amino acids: CASSQLAGASHEQYF.

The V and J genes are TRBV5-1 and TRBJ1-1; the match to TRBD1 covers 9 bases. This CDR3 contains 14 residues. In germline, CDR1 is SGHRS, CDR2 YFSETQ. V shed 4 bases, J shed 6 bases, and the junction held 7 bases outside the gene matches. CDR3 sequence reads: CASSPGQGKAEAFF. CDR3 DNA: TGCGCCAGCAGCCCAGGACAGGGGAAAGCTGAAGCTTTCTTT.

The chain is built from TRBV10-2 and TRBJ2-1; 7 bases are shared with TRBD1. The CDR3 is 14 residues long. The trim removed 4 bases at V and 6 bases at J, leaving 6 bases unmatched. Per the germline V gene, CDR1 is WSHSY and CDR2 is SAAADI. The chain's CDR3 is CASSVDRAANEQFF. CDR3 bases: TGCGCCAGCAGTGTTGACAGGGCGGCCAATGAGCAGTTCTTC.

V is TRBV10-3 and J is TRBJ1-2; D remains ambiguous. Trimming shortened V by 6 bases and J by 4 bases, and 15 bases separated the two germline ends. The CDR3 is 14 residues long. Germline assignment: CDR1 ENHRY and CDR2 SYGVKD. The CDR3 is CAISEPRWFYGYTF. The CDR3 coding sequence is TGTGCCATCAGCGAGCCTCGGTGGTTCTATGGCTACACCTTC.

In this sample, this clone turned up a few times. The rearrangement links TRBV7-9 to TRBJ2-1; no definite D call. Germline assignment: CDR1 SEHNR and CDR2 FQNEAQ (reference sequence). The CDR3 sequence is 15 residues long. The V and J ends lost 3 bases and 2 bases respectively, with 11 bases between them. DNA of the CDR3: TGTGCCAGCAGCTTGGCGGTCGGAGCCTACAATGAGCAGTTCTTC. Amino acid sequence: CASSLAVGAYNEQFF.

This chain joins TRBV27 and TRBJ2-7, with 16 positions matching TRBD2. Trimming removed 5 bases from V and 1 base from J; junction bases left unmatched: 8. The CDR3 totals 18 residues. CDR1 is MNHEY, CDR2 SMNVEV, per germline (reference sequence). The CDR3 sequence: CASSPNPGLAGGSYEQYF. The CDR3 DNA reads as TGTGCCAGCAGTCCCAACCCGGGACTAGCGGGAGGGTCCTACGAGCAGTACTTC.

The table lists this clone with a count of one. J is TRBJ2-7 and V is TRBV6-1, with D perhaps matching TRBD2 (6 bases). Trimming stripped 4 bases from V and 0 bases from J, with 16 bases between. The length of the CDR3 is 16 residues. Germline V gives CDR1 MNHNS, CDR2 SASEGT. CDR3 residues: CASSGGGGAGSYEQYF. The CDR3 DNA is TGTGCCAGCAGTGGTGGCGGAGGAGCGGGCTCCTACGAGCAGTACTTC.

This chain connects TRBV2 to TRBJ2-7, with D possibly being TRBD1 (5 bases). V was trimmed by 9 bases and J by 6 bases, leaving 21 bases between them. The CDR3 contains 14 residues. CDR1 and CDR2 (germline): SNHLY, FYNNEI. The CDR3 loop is CASLEIQGSGEQYF. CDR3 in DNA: TGTGCCAGTCTCGAAATCCAGGGATCTGGCGAGCAGTACTTC. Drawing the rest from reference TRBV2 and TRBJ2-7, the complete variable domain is EPEVTQTPSHQVTQMGQEVILRCVPISNHLYFYWYRQILGQKVEFLVSFYNNEISEKSEIFDDQFSVERPDGSNFTLKIRSTKLEDSAMYFCASLEIQGSGEQYFGPGTRLTVT.

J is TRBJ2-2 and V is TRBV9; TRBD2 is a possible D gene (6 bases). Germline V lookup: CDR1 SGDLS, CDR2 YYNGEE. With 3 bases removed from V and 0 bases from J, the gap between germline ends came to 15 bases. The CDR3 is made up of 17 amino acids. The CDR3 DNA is TGTGCCAGCAGCGAACCGGTAGCGGATTCGAACACCGGGGAGCTGTTTTTT. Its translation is CASSEPVADSNTGELFF.

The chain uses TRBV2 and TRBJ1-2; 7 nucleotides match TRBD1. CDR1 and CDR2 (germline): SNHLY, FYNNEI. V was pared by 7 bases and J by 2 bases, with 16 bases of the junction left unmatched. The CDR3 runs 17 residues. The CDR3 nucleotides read TGTGCCAGCACTATAACAGGGGACTACGGAAAGAACTATGGCTACACCTTC. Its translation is CASTITGDYGKNYGYTF.

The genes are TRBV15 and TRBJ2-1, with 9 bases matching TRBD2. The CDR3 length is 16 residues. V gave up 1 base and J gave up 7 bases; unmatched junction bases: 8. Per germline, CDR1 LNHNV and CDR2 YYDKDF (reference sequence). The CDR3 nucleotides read TGTGCCACCAGCAGAGCGGCGGGAGGGTCTTTTAATGAGCAGTTCTTC. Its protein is CATSRAAGGSFNEQFF.